A selection of T cell receptor beta chains follows, all from one sample in a study of shared clonotypes between healthy human individuals. Some clones are missing from TCRdb's copy, which holds only in-frame ones; the method was immunoSEQ multiplex PCR. The sample shows 900,000 to 1,200,000 clones, about 84% of them seen only once. Sequenced: memory CD4+ T cells from PBMCs. Source of these receptors: a man aged 18 to 29 in good health. Some clones in this sample may be carry-over from other donors' samples. The CDR3 runs from the conserved cysteine through the conserved F or W. Fields, in order: J gene, D gene, clone size, V gene, CDR3 protein, CDR3 DNA. The D gene is left open where the match is weak. Rows give clone size only sometimes, using once, few, many, or a class for an expanded clone.

>TRBJ2-1|NA|once|TRBV7-3
CASSSPGARNEQFF
TGTGCCAGCAGCTCGCCCGGGGCGCGCAATGAGCAGTTCTTC
>TRBJ2-2|NA|NA|TRBV5-4
CASSLEGLAGELFF
TGTGCCAGCAGCTTGGAGGGGTTGGCCGGGGAGCTGTTTTTT
>TRBJ1-1|TRBD1|once|TRBV28
CASSPPTGGTEAFF
TGTGCCAGCAGTCCCCCGACAGGGGGCACTGAAGCTTTCTTT
>TRBJ2-1|TRBD1|NA|TRBV27
CASSPGQGNIPEQFF
TGTGCCAGCAGTCCGGGACAGGGTAATATTCCTGAGCAGTTCTTC
>TRBJ1-1|NA|NA|TRBV6-6
CASSYTGGNTEAFF
TGTGCCAGCAGTTACACCGGGGGCAACACTGAAGCTTTCTTT
>TRBJ1-1|TRBD1|NA|TRBV6-5
CASRGQGANTEAFF
TGTGCCAGCAGGGGACAGGGGGCGAACACTGAAGCTTTCTTT
>TRBJ2-1|TRBD2|NA|TRBV7-9
CASSLTSGRAGNEQFF
TGTGCCAGCAGCCTGACTAGCGGGAGGGCGGGAAATGAGCAGTTCTTC
>TRBJ2-7|NA|NA|TRBV28
CASSVSTYEQYF
TGTGCCAGCAGTGTGAGTACCTACGAGCAGTACTTC
>TRBJ2-2|NA|few|TRBV11-2
CASSLVVRNTGELFF
TGTGCCAGCAGCTTAGTCGTCCGGAACACCGGGGAGCTGTTTTTT
>TRBJ1-1|NA|NA|TRBV19
CASSLLGGSTEAFF
TGTGCCAGTAGTCTCCTGGGGGGGTCCACTGAAGCTTTCTTT
>TRBJ2-2|TRBD2|NA|TRBV19
CASRLAGTNTGELFF
TGTGCCAGTAGGCTAGCGGGAACGAACACCGGGGAGCTGTTTTTT
>TRBJ2-7|NA|NA|TRBV28
CASSYNSPNEQYF
TGTGCCAGCAGTTATAACTCCCCGAACGAGCAGTACTTC
>TRBJ1-4|TRBD1|NA|TRBV28
CASRTTGGIEKLFF
TGTGCCAGCCGAACTACAGGGGGGATTGAAAAACTGTTTTTT
>TRBJ1-2|TRBD1|NA|TRBV30
CAWSPPRGRSRVYGYTF
TGTGCCTGGAGTCCTCCCAGGGGGCGAAGTCGTGTCTATGGCTACACCTTC
>TRBJ1-1|NA|NA|TRBV7-2
CASSSGVNTEAFF
TGTGCCAGCAGCTCCGGAGTGAACACTGAAGCTTTCTTT
>TRBJ1-2|TRBD1|NA|TRBV7-6
CASSLQEGALGYTF
TGTGCCAGCAGCTTACAGGAGGGGGCGCTTGGCTACACCTTC
>TRBJ2-3|NA|once|TRBV19
CASSILTHPSTDTQYF
TGTGCCAGTAGTATCTTAACCCACCCGAGCACAGATACGCAGTATTTT
>TRBJ2-7|TRBD1|NA|TRBV27
CASSLWTGDNYEQYF
TGTGCCAGCAGTCTATGGACAGGGGATAACTACGAGCAGTACTTC
>TRBJ2-6|NA|few|TRBV27
CASSSPTMAGANVLTF
TGTGCCAGCAGTTCCCCGACAATGGCAGGGGCCAACGTCCTGACTTTC
>TRBJ2-5|NA|NA|TRBV7-9
CASSFSTSQETQYF
TGTGCCAGCAGCTTTTCGACTTCTCAAGAGACCCAGTACTTC
>TRBJ2-7|NA|NA|TRBV2
CASNLGGWQSYEQYF
TGTGCCAGCAATCTGGGGGGTTGGCAGTCCTACGAGCAGTACTTC
>TRBJ1-2|TRBD1|NA|TRBV5-1
CASSDPGQEGGYTF
TGCGCCAGCAGCGACCCGGGACAGGAGGGTGGCTACACCTTC
>TRBJ1-3|NA|few|TRBV4-2
CASSQSPRGPGSSSGNTIYF
TGTGCCAGCAGCCAGTCCCCCCGGGGGCCGGGGAGCTCCTCTGGAAACACCATATATTTT
>TRBJ1-2|NA|NA|TRBV6-1
CASSEGLGNYGYTF
TGTGCCAGCAGTGAAGGTTTGGGGAACTATGGCTACACCTTC
>TRBJ2-2|TRBD2|NA|TRBV2
CASSESGGRRTGELFF
TGTGCCAGCAGTGAATCAGGCGGGAGAAGGACCGGGGAGCTGTTTTTT
>TRBJ1-1|NA|few|TRBV7-2
CASSLPPGMHTEAFF
TGTGCCAGCAGCTTACCCCCGGGGATGCACACTGAAGCTTTCTTT
>TRBJ1-2|NA|NA|TRBV4-1
CASSLGQNQPVYGYTF
TGCGCCAGCAGCCTTGGACAAAATCAACCCGTCTATGGCTACACCTTC
>TRBJ2-7|NA|once|TRBV10-3
CAIRGMAGAYEQYF
TGTGCCATCAGGGGGATGGCTGGGGCCTACGAGCAGTACTTC
>TRBJ2-5|NA|NA|TRBV7-6
CASSLSPVGRADQETQYF
TGTGCCAGCAGCTTGTCTCCCGTGGGCAGGGCCGACCAAGAGACCCAGTACTTC
>TRBJ2-2|NA|NA|TRBV5-4
CASSWALHTGELFF
TGTGCCAGCAGCTGGGCACTCCACACCGGGGAGCTGTTTTTT
>TRBJ1-5|NA|NA|TRBV7-8
CASGLENGGGQPQHF
TGTGCCAGCGGCTTAGAGAATGGGGGTGGTCAGCCCCAGCATTTT
>TRBJ1-2|NA|NA|TRBV6-1
CASSDEYGYTF
TGTGCCAGCAGTGACGAGTATGGCTACACCTTC
>TRBJ2-7|TRBD2|NA|TRBV5-1
CASSDGGMDSHEQYF
TGCGCCAGCAGCGACGGGGGGATGGATAGCCACGAGCAGTACTTC
>TRBJ1-1|TRBD1|NA|TRBV5-1
CASSPRTGANTEAFF
TGCGCCAGCAGCCCTAGGACAGGGGCGAACACTGAAGCTTTCTTT
>TRBJ2-7|TRBD1|NA|TRBV5-1
CASSRTGDHYEQYF
TGCGCCAGCAGCCGGACAGGAGACCACTACGAGCAGTACTTC
>TRBJ2-5|NA|NA|TRBV5-1
CASTLQARAETQYF
TGCGCCAGCACCCTTCAGGCCAGGGCAGAGACCCAGTACTTC
>TRBJ2-7|NA|NA|TRBV4-1
CASSQVLGEQYF
TGCGCCAGCAGCCAAGTTCTGGGGGAGCAGTACTTC
>TRBJ1-4|NA|NA|TRBV5-8
CASSFPGNDEKLFF
TGTGCCAGCAGCTTTCCTGGGAACGATGAAAAACTGTTTTTT
>TRBJ1-2|NA|NA|TRBV5-1
CASSLSDAYGYTF
TGCGCCAGCAGCTTGAGTGATGCTTATGGCTACACCTTC
>TRBJ1-2|NA|NA|TRBV14
CASSPMVGNYGYTF
TGTGCCAGCAGCCCGATGGTGGGCAACTATGGCTACACCTTC
>TRBJ2-7|NA|NA|TRBV5-1
CASRTGNSYEQYF
TGCGCCAGCAGGACAGGAAATTCCTACGAGCAGTACTTC
>TRBJ2-1|TRBD1|NA|TRBV19
CASSRDRRTNEQFF
TGTGCCAGTAGTAGGGACAGGAGAACCAATGAGCAGTTCTTC
>TRBJ1-2|NA|NA|TRBV7-8
CASSLLATTTNYGYTF
TGTGCCAGCAGCTTGTTGGCTACAACGACTAACTATGGCTACACCTTC
>TRBJ1-2|NA|NA|TRBV5-1
CASSHITVLNGYTF
TGCGCCAGCAGCCATATCACAGTTCTCAATGGCTACACCTTC
>TRBJ2-5|NA|NA|TRBV7-6
CASSLPQLAKLQETQYF
TGTGCCAGCAGCTTGCCCCAGCTAGCGAAACTTCAAGAGACCCAGTACTTC
>TRBJ2-7|NA|NA|TRBV30
CAWSLGLQTQYF
TGTGCCTGGAGTTTAGGCCTCCAAACGCAGTACTTC
>TRBJ1-5|NA|NA|TRBV21-1
CASSPESVNSNQPQHF
TGTGCCAGCAGTCCCGAGTCGGTGAATAGCAATCAGCCCCAGCATTTT
>TRBJ2-7|NA|NA|TRBV25-1
CASSRKQVGHEQYF
TGTGCCAGCAGTCGGAAACAGGTCGGGCACGAGCAGTACTTC
>TRBJ2-7|NA|NA|TRBV2
CASSTGNEQYF
TGTGCCAGCAGTACAGGGAACGAGCAGTACTTC
>TRBJ2-3|NA|NA|TRBV18
CASSPLDSADTQYF
TGTGCCAGCTCACCTCTGGACAGCGCAGATACGCAGTATTTT
>TRBJ2-2|NA|NA|TRBV6-4
CASSPLLNTGELFF
TGTGCCAGCAGCCCCCTACTAAACACCGGGGAGCTGTTTTTT